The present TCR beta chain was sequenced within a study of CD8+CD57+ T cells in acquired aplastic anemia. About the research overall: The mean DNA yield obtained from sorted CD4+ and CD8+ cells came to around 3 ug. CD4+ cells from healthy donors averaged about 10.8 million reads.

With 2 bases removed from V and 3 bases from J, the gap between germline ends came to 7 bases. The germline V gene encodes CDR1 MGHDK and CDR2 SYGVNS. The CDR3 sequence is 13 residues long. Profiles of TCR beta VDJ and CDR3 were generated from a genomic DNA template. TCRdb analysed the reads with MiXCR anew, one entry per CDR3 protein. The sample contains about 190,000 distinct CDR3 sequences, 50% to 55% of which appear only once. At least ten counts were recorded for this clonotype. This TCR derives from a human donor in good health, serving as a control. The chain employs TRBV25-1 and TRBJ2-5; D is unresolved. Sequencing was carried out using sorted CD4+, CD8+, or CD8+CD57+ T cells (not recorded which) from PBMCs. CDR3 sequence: CASSELGKETQYF. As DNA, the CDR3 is TGTGCCAGCAGTGAACTTGGGAAAGAGACCCAGTACTTC.